The 9 T cell receptor beta chains below all came from one sample that was sequenced in a study of Ad26.COV2.S vaccination and SARS-CoV-2 variants. Repertoires were generated with immunoSEQ multiplex PCR, while TCRdb's copy carries only in-frame clones and drops some. The sample gives roughly 320,000 clones, around four fifths of which show up once; about 2.1% is in the top ten. Sample treatment: approximately 18 received Ad26.COV2.S at low or high dose, single or two shots; 5 received placebo; per-sample allocation not given. Material that was analyzed had been drawn on day 63 after the first vaccine or placebo injection. The material sequenced was peripheral blood, taken in a trial of Ad26.COV2.S vaccine versus placebo. These receptors all stem from a person aged 18-60 years who received the Ad26.COV2.S COVID-19 vaccine or a placebo.

V is TRBV29-1 and J is TRBJ1-1, with 7 bases matching TRBD1. This CDR3 is 12 amino acids long. CDR1 and CDR2 (germline): SQVTM, ANQGSEA. The V segment lost 3 bases and the J segment 6 bases; nucleotides outside the gene matches: 4. CDR3 amino acids: CSVDGDSAEAFF. The CDR3 DNA reads as TGCAGCGTTGATGGGGACAGTGCTGAAGCTTTCTTT.

The V call is TRBV28, the J call TRBJ1-6, with D unclear. CDR1 MDHEN and CDR2 SYDVKM come from the germline V gene. CDR3 length equals 12 residues. Deletions cut 5 bases from V and 7 bases from J, with 6 bases between. CDR3 nucleotides: TGTGCCAGCAGTCCTGTAAATTCACCCCTCCACTTT. Its translation is CASSPVNSPLHF. Complete variable domain (other parts from reference TRBV28 and TRBJ1-6): DVKVTQSSRYLVKRTGEKVFLECVQDMDHENMFWYRQDPGLGLRLIYFSYDVKMKEKGDIPEGYSVSREKKERFSLILESASTNQTSMYLCASSPVNSPLHFGNGTRLTVT.

This chain connects TRBV3-1 (or the pseudogene TRBV3-2) to TRBJ2-5, with D uncertain. Germline loops: CDR1 LGHDT, CDR2 YNNKEL (reference sequence). This CDR3 contains 14 residues. Between the trimmed V and J ends, which lost 0 bases and 3 bases, there was a span of 8 bases. The CDR3 nucleotides read TGTGCCAGCAGCCAAGAAGCGACGGAAGAGACCCAGTACTTC. Protein sequence: CASSQEATEETQYF.

The chain recombines TRBV12-5 with TRBJ1-6, with D perhaps TRBD1 (5 bases). The V end lost 4 bases, the J end lost 1 base, and 23 bases lay between the germline ends. The CDR3 has 20 amino acids. Per germline, CDR1 LGHNT and CDR2 FRNRAP. Here the CDR3 reads CASGSPGGKDRKSYNSPLHF. CDR3 in DNA: TGTGCTAGTGGTTCCCCCGGGGGGAAGGATAGGAAGTCCTATAATTCACCCCTCCACTTT.

Only a few counts were recorded for this clone. The chain joins TRBV5-1 to TRBJ1-1, with D perhaps matching TRBD1 (6 bases). CDR3 length equals 15 residues. Trimming removed 0 bases from V and 0 bases from J, with 9 bases in between. Germline V gives CDR1 SGHRS, CDR2 YFSETQ. Here the CDR3 DNA reads TGCGCCAGCAGCTTGGATCCAGGGGTGAACACTGAAGCTTTCTTT. Translation gives CASSLDPGVNTEAFF.

The rearrangement uses TRBV7-2 and TRBJ2-6; 9 bases are shared with TRBD1. CDR3 length: 18 residues. CDR1 and CDR2 (germline): SGHTA, FQGNSA. V was clipped by 5 bases and J by 0 bases; unmatched bases: 8. As DNA, the CDR3 is TGTGCCAGCAGCCCCAGACAGGGGGAGAGCTCTGGGGCCAACGTCCTGACTTTC. This translates into CASSPRQGESSGANVLTF.

The V gene is TRBV28, the J gene TRBJ1-2; no definite D call. The V gene's germline CDR1 is MDHEN and CDR2 SYDVKM. V lost 2 bases and J lost 0, with 7 bases in between. The CDR3 totals 14 residues. The chain's CDR3 is CASSLLGTNYGYTF. The CDR3 bases are TGTGCCAGCAGTTTACTGGGAACTAACTATGGCTACACCTTC.

The sample holds many counts of this clone. The rearrangement joins TRBV7-8 to TRBJ2-1, with 7 bases fitting TRBD1. Trimming cost V 3 bases and J 3 bases; bases outside gene matches: 8. The CDR3 loop spans 16 amino acids. CDR1 and CDR2 from the germline V gene are SGHVS and FQNEAQ. CDR3 coding DNA: TGTGCCAGCAGCTTCCACAGGGGAGTCCTCTACAATGAGCAGTTCTTC. Protein sequence: CASSFHRGVLYNEQFF.

The V and J genes are TRBV28 and TRBJ2-2; 7 positions match TRBD2. The length of the CDR3 is 13 residues. Germline-derived CDR1 and CDR2 are MDHEN and SYDVKM. Trimming cost V 5 bases and J 7 bases; bases outside gene matches: 4. The CDR3 sequence is CASSVPGGGELFF. DNA of the CDR3: TGTGCCAGCAGTGTTCCGGGGGGCGGGGAGCTGTTTTTT.